The rows below give T cell receptor beta chains drawn from one sample of a study of neurological immune-mediated disorders. TCRdb fed the 5' RACE reads into MiXCR, producing one record per CDR3 protein. Of tens of thousands of distinct CDR3 sequences listed, approximately 5% are singletons. Sequencing was performed on PBMCs. The receptors shown here come from a woman aged 70-85 years with multiple sclerosis. CDR3s include the opening cysteine and the closing phenylalanine or tryptophan.

v_call	cdr3_aa
TRBV5-1	CASTGANVLTF
TRBV4-1	CASSQIQGMNTEAFF
TRBV20-1	CSASWASGSTDEQFF
TRBV20-1	CSAVAGTSGYNEQFF
TRBV20-1	CSARNLLKGVVWDTQYF
TRBV3-1	CASSQDGTRRGETQYF
TRBV3-1	CASSQAMRGRNEQYF
TRBV7-2	CASSLAGSRISTDTQYF
TRBV20-1	CSARERYRGSSIVQPQHF
TRBV5-1	CASSLASTNEKLFF
TRBV5-1	CASSLIAGVCTGELFF
TRBV5-1	CASSLEQGTTYEQHF
TRBV20-1	CSAFSGRAGRTGELFF
TRBV7-2	CASSLDIAASRDEQFF
TRBV20-1	CSARGASGRGSEQFF
TRBV18	CASSPYPLAGVLLRAEQFF
TRBV7-9	CASSSGYQETQYF
TRBV4-2	CASSQDWAYEQYF